This record concerns one T cell receptor (beta chain) sequence. No antigen is known for it. Additional DNA sequences in this sample encode the identical CDR3. Profiling relied on immunoSEQ multiplex PCR, and the TCRdb table lists in-frame clones only, not all of them. The sample gives about 680,000 clones, roughly nine tenths of which show up once; 1.5% is in the top ten. Documented treatment: some 20 received Ad26.COV2.S at low or high dose, single or two shots; roughly 5 received placebo; per-sample allocation not given. Sampling took place 63 days after the first vaccine or placebo injection. Donor was an adult aged 18-55 years in Boston. The sample originates from a study of Ad26.COV2.S vaccination and SARS-CoV-2 variants. In the study overall: The vaccine Ad26.COV2.S was put into the muscle once, or twice with 56 days between. Findings and caveats of the study: With respect to non-spike TCR breadth, vaccine and placebo recipients were similar.

V was shortened by 4 bases and J by 0 bases, with 6 bases between the two germline ends. The CDR3 has 13 amino acids. CDR1 and CDR2 (germline): MNHEY, SMNVEV (reference sequence). The receptor's source is a person aged 18 to 59 who received the Ad26.COV2.S COVID-19 vaccine or a placebo. The chain carries TRBV27 and TRBJ1-1, with D unclear. Source: peripheral blood, taken in a trial of Ad26.COV2.S vaccine versus placebo. In nucleotides, the CDR3 is TGTGCCAGCAGTTCGGGTTTGAACACTGAAGCTTTCTTT. Its protein product is CASSSGLNTEAFF.